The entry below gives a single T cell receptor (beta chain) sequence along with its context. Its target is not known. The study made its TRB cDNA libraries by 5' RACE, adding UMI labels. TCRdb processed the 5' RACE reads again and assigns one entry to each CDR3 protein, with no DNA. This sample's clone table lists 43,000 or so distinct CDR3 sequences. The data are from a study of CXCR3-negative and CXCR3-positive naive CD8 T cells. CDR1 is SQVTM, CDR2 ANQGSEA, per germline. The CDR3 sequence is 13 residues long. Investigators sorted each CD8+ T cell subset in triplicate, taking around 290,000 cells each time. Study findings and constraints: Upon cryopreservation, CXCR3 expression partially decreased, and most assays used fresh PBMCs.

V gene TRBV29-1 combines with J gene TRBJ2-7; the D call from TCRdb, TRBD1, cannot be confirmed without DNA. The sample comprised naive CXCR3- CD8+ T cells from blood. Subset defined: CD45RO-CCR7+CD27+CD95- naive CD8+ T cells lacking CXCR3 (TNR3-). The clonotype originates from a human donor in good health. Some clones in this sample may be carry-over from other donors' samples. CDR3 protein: CSVRLGHTYEQYF.